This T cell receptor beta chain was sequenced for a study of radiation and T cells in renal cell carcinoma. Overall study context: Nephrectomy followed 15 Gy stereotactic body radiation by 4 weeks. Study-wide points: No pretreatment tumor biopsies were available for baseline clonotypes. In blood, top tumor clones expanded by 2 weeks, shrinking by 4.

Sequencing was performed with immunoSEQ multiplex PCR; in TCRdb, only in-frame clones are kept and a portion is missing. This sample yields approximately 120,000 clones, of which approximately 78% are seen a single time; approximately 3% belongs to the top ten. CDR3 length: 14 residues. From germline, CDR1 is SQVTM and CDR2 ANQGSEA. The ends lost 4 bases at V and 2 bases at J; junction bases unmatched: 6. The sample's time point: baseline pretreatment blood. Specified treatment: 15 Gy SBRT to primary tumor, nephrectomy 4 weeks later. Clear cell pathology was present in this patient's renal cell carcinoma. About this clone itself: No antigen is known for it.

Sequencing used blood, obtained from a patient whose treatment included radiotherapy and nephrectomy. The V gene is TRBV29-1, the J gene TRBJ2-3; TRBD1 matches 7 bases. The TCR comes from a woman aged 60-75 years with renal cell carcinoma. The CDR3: CSVVQGVNTDTQYF. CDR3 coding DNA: TGCAGCGTTGTCCAGGGGGTTAACACAGATACGCAGTATTTT.